This is a list of T cell receptor beta chains from one sample in a study of blood T cell repertoires in COVID-19. Assay: immunoSEQ multiplex PCR; the TCRdb copy retains only in-frame clones and omits some. The sample lists roughly 230,000 clones, roughly 87% occurring once. Source material: peripheral blood. The source is a woman aged 40 to 50 who had recovered from COVID-19. Both conserved end residues are part of each CDR3. The order of the fields is D gene, J gene, V gene, clone size, CDR3 DNA, CDR3 protein. The D gene is left open where the match is weak. Clone size is shown for a subset of rows, as once, few, many or a class of expanded clone.

.	TRBJ2-3	TRBV12-5	.	TGTGCTAGTGGTTTGTGGCGGGTTCAAATTAGCACAGATACGCAGTATTTT	CASGLWRVQISTDTQYF
.	TRBJ1-2	TRBV15	.	TGTGCCACCAGCAGAGATTTACCAGCTAACTATGGCTACACCTTC	CATSRDLPANYGYTF
TRBD1	TRBJ1-2	TRBV28	.	TGTGCCAGCAGTTTGACAGGGCTGGCCCATGGCTACACCTTC	CASSLTGLAHGYTF
.	TRBJ1-1	TRBV19	once	TGTGCCAGTAGTATATCTCTGAACACTGAAGCTTTCTTT	CASSISLNTEAFF
.	TRBJ2-5	TRBV18	.	TGTGCCAGCTCAGTTAGGGGCAGCTTGGAGACCCAGTACTTC	CASSVRGSLETQYF
TRBD2	TRBJ2-3	TRBV3-1/TRBV3-2	.	TGTGCCAGCAGCCACCCGGGAGGGACAGATACGCAGTATTTT	CASSHPGGTDTQYF
.	TRBJ1-2	TRBV6-5	.	TGTGCCAGCACCCCAAGACCAGGTGGCTACACCTTC	CASTPRPGGYTF
.	TRBJ2-3	TRBV5-4	once	TGTGCCAGCAGCAATCGGGACTTTGCAGATACGCAGTATTTT	CASSNRDFADTQYF
.	TRBJ1-1	TRBV5-4	.	TGTGCCAGCAGCGAGACACTTCACACTGAAGCTTTCTTT	CASSETLHTEAFF
.	TRBJ1-1	TRBV4-1	many	TGCGCCAGCAGCCAAGAGGTAACAGGAGACACTGAAGCTTTCTTT	CASSQEVTGDTEAFF
TRBD1	TRBJ1-5	TRBV5-6	.	TGTGCCAGCAGCTGGACAGGGGAGGGCAATCAGCCCCAGCATTTT	CASSWTGEGNQPQHF
TRBD1	TRBJ2-3	TRBV7-2	.	TGTGCCAGCAGCGCTGACAGGGGCGCAGATACGCAGTATTTT	CASSADRGADTQYF
TRBD2	TRBJ2-2	TRBV24-1	once	TGTGCCACCAGTGATTTGCAAAGCGGGAGGGCCAGGGCCGGGGAGCTGTTTTTT	CATSDLQSGRARAGELFF
TRBD1	TRBJ2-7	TRBV3-1/TRBV3-2	.	TGTGCCAGCAGCCCAGGACAGGGACCCTACGAGCAGTACTTC	CASSPGQGPYEQYF
.	TRBJ1-6	TRBV21-1	.	TGTGCCAGCAGCACCGGCAGGTGCCCAGATTCACCCCTCCACTTT	CASSTGRCPDSPLHF
TRBD1	TRBJ2-5	TRBV6-5	once	TGTGCCAGCAGGAGGACAGGGGAGACCCAGTACTTC	CASRRTGETQYF